Shown below are 30 T cell receptor beta chains from a single sample sequenced in a study of T cell changes during pregnancy in multiple sclerosis (dated by TCRdb to about 2019). Library preparation employed the immunoSEQ multiplex PCR assay. TCRdb retrieved this table from immuneACCESS and kept in-frame rearrangements only. Not all clones are present; in checked studies, unresolved V genes account for under half, and no reason is known for the remainder. This sample gives about 120,000 clones in total; 93% of them show up just once. The ten largest clones take up approximately 6.2% of the sample. Sequencing used peripheral blood, obtained before pregnancy. These receptor sequences come from a female donor with multiple sclerosis, enrolled in a pregnancy study.

For this clone: Other nucleotide sequences in the sample specify the same CDR3. This chain links TRBV2 with TRBJ2-1; D is unresolved. Germline V gene sequence: CDR1 SNHLY, CDR2 FYNNEI. V gave up 7 bases and J gave up 6 bases, with 4 bases separating them. The CDR3 spans 10 residues. The CDR3 bases are TGTGCCAGCAACGGCAATGAGCAGTTCTTC. It specifies CASNGNEQFF.

This rearrangement joins TRBV7-3 to TRBJ1-1; D may be TRBD1 (6 bases). This CDR3 is built from 16 residues. CDR1 and CDR2 (germline): SGHTA, FQGTGA. The germline V and J ends were trimmed by 6 bases and 3 bases, with 20 bases remaining between them. The CDR3 coding sequence is TGTGCCAGCAGAGCTAGTCCAGGGGTCCCGGACACTGAAGCTTTCTTT. Translated: CASRASPGVPDTEAFF.

This clone was seen once. The V and J genes are TRBV19 and TRBJ2-2; 9 bases align to TRBD2. The CDR3 is 15 amino acids. The ends lost 4 bases at V and 1 base at J; junction bases unmatched: 1. CDR1 is LNHDA and CDR2 is SQIVND in the germline V gene (reference sequence). This chain's CDR3 is CASSKTSGNTGELFF. The CDR3 DNA follows: TGTGCCAGTAGTAAGACTAGCGGGAACACCGGGGAGCTGTTTTTT. Based on the CDR3 plus reference TRBV19 and TRBJ2-2, the full variable domain is DGGITQSPKYLFRKEGQNVTLSCEQNLNHDAMYWYRQDPGQGLRLIYYSQIVNDFQKGDIAEGYSVSREKKESFPLTVTSAQKNPTAFYLCASSKTSGNTGELFFGEGSRLTVL.

This clone appeared once. J is TRBJ2-3 and V is TRBV4-1; 8 nucleotides line up with TRBD1. Germline CDR1 reads MGHRA; CDR2 reads YSYEKL. The J segment lost 4 bases and the V segment lost 2 bases, leaving 2 bases of the junction unmatched. This CDR3 spans 14 amino acids. In DNA form, the CDR3 reads TGCGCCAGCAGCCAACCACAGGGGGCAGATACGCAGTATTTT. Translated, it gives CASSQPQGADTQYF.

The chain is built from TRBV5-1 and TRBJ2-3, with TRBD1 identical over 8 bases. V was clipped by 4 bases and J by 4 bases; unmatched bases: 5. The CDR3 length is 14 residues. Germline CDR1 reads SGHRS; CDR2 reads YFSETQ. The CDR3 coding sequence is TGCGCCAGCAGCCCCCGGACAGGGTCAGATACGCAGTATTTT. Its translation is CASSPRTGSDTQYF.

The chain joins TRBV5-8 to TRBJ2-1; D possibly corresponds to TRBD1 (6 bases). Germline V lookup: CDR1 SGHTS, CDR2 YDEGEE. Trimming took 3 bases from V and 0 from J, leaving 13 bases between them. The CDR3 consists of 16 residues. DNA for the CDR3: TGTGCCAGCAGCTCGGACAGCGCAACCTCCTACAATGAGCAGTTCTTC. It codes for CASSSDSATSYNEQFF. The full variable domain, with the rest looked up from reference TRBV5-8 and TRBJ2-1, is EAGVTQSPTHLIKTRGQQATLRCSPISGHTSVYWYQQALGLGLQFLLWYDEGEERNRGNFPPRFSGRQFPNYSSELNVNALELEDSALYLCASSSDSATSYNEQFFGPGTRLTVL.

This clone appeared once. The CDR3 DNA reads TGTGCCAGTAGTATAGGACTAGCGGGGGGTCGGGAGCAGTTCTTC. Encoded protein: CASSIGLAGGREQFF. The chain joins TRBV19 to TRBJ2-1; 13 bases align to TRBD2. Germline CDR1 reads LNHDA; CDR2 reads SQIVND (reference sequence). Germline trimming cut 1 base from V and 10 bases from J; bases unmatched to any gene: 4. This CDR3 is built from 15 residues.

The chain combines TRBV7-9 with TRBJ1-3; no clear D gene. Germline V gene sequence: CDR1 SEHNR, CDR2 FQNEAQ (reference sequence). The ends were cut back, 5 bases at V and 5 bases at J, with 13 bases in the middle. This CDR3 has 14 amino acids. CDR3 sequence (DNA): TGTGCCAGCAGCCCGGAGGTTACCAGAAACACCATATATTTT. Protein sequence: CASSPEVTRNTIYF.

This clone was seen just once. The J gene is TRBJ1-1, the V gene TRBV18; weak D call: TRBD1 (6 bases). The germline V and J ends were trimmed by 2 bases and 10 bases, with 23 bases remaining between them. The CDR3 is made up of 16 amino acids. Germline-derived CDR1 and CDR2 are KGHSH and LQKENI. CDR3 sequence (DNA): TGTGCCAGCTCACCAGAACAGGGCAGGGAGGGTGGACCAGCTTTCTTT. Encoded protein: CASSPEQGREGGPAFF.

The rearrangement links TRBV7-8 to TRBJ1-2; D is undetermined. The CDR3 covers 14 residues. CDR1 and CDR2 (germline): SGHVS, FQNEAQ. The V and J ends lost 0 bases and 8 bases respectively, with 13 bases between them. CDR3 nucleotides: TGTGCCAGCAGCTTAGCATACAGCCCCTGGGGCTACACCTTC. Translating it yields CASSLAYSPWGYTF.

This chain links TRBV18 with TRBJ2-1; D not certain. The CDR3 is made up of 14 amino acids. Germline V gene data show CDR1 as KGHSH and CDR2 as LQKENI. V was cut by 0 bases and J by 8 bases, with 11 bases left in between. The DNA for the CDR3 is TGTGCCAGCTCACCACCCGTTAGTTTCGATGAGCAGTTCTTC. Translating gives CASSPPVSFDEQFF.

The rearrangement uses TRBV11-2 and TRBJ2-5, with 7 nucleotides matching TRBD2. Germline V CDR1 and CDR2: SGHAT, FQNNGV. V lost 5 bases, J lost 4 bases, and 13 bases stayed unmatched. The CDR3 has 16 amino acids. The CDR3 DNA reads TGTGCCAGCAGCCCGACACTAGCGTTTACAGGAGAGACCCAGTACTTC. Its translation is CASSPTLAFTGETQYF.

The chain combines TRBV30 with TRBJ1-5; D possibly corresponds to TRBD1 (6 bases). Trimming removed 5 bases at V and 5 bases at J, with 16 bases between. The CDR3 contains 14 residues. CDR1 and CDR2 from the germline V gene are GTSNPN and SVGIG (reference sequence). CDR3 DNA sequence: TGTGCCTGGTCCCCCGGGACAACTTATCAGCCCCAGCATTTT. Its protein is CAWSPGTTYQPQHF. Supplemented by reference TRBV30 and TRBJ1-5, the full variable domain reads SQTIHQWPATLVQPVGSPLSLECTVEGTSNPNLYWYRQAAGRGLQLLFYSVGIGQISSEVPQNLSASRPQDRQFILSSKKLLLSDSGFYLCAWSPGTTYQPQHFGDGTRLSIL.

The chain recombines TRBV9 with TRBJ2-2, with a weak D call TRBD1 (5 bases). CDR3 size: 16 residues. V lost 3 bases to trimming and J lost 0 bases, with 12 bases between them. Germline CDR1 SGDLS, CDR2 YYNGEE. The CDR3 sequence: CASSGTGATNTGELFF. The CDR3 DNA follows: TGTGCCAGCAGCGGTACAGGAGCGACGAACACCGGGGAGCTGTTTTTT.

V gene TRBV5-1 combines with J gene TRBJ2-3, with D perhaps matching TRBD2 (6 bases). Germline values: CDR1 SGHRS, CDR2 YFSETQ. V was trimmed by 3 bases and J by 0 bases, leaving 11 bases between them. The CDR3 totals 15 residues. CDR3 loop: CASSWGGYSTDTQYF. The CDR3 nucleotides read TGCGCCAGCAGCTGGGGAGGATATAGCACAGATACGCAGTATTTT.

The rearrangement links TRBV4-1 to TRBJ2-7, with TRBD2 identical over 12 bases. The CDR3 is made up of 16 amino acids. V shed 2 bases, J shed 2 bases, and the junction held 4 bases outside the gene matches. The germline V gene encodes CDR1 MGHRA and CDR2 YSYEKL. The CDR3 region is CASSQIPSGGAYEQYF. Written as DNA, the CDR3 is TGCGCCAGCAGCCAAATCCCTAGCGGGGGGGCCTACGAGCAGTACTTC.

V gene TRBV9 combines with J gene TRBJ2-5, with TRBD2 as a possible D gene (7 bases). The CDR3 runs 13 residues. From germline, CDR1 is SGDLS and CDR2 YYNGEE. The ends were cut back, 3 bases at V and 7 bases at J, with 13 bases in the middle. CDR3 region: CASSGGGGSTQYF. CDR3 coding DNA: TGTGCCAGCAGCGGAGGGGGGGGGTCGACCCAGTACTTC.

The chain links TRBV9 to TRBJ2-3, with 7 bases aligning to TRBD2. There are 15 residues in the CDR3. Germline V gene sequence: CDR1 SGDLS, CDR2 YYNGEE. V lost 4 bases to trimming and J lost 1 base; unmatched junction nucleotides: 6. CDR3 region: CASSTWTSRTDTQYF. DNA for the CDR3: TGTGCCAGCAGCACCTGGACTAGTCGCACAGATACGCAGTATTTT.

V usage is TRBV11-2 and J usage is TRBJ1-2; 12 bases map to TRBD1. Germline V CDR1 and CDR2: SGHAT, FQNNGV. The V segment lost 0 bases and the J segment 13 bases; nucleotides outside the gene matches: 6. This CDR3 region has 14 residues. CDR3 nucleotide sequence: TGTGCCAGCAGCTTAGACCGGGACAGGGGGCAGGGCACCTTC. Translating it yields CASSLDRDRGQGTF. Supplemented by reference TRBV11-2 and TRBJ1-2, the full variable domain reads EAGVAQSPRYKIIEKRQSVAFWCNPISGHATLYWYQQILGQGPKLLIQFQNNGVVDDSQLPKDRFSAERLKGVDSTLKIQPAKLEDSAVYLCASSLDRDRGQGTFGSGTRLTVV.

The V and J genes are TRBV6-6 and TRBJ2-3; D gene uncertain. V lost 5 bases and J lost 1, with 10 bases in between. The CDR3 is made up of 14 amino acids. The germline V gene encodes CDR1 MNHNY and CDR2 SVGAGI (reference sequence). As DNA, the CDR3 is TGTGCCAGCAGTGCGGCGCTGGGCACAGATACGCAGTATTTT. It is translated as CASSAALGTDTQYF.

The genes are TRBV5-1 and TRBJ1-4; 11 bases align to TRBD1. V was pared by 2 bases and J by 7 bases, with 7 bases of the junction left unmatched. The CDR3 totals 16 residues. CDR1 and CDR2 from the germline V gene are SGHRS and YFSETQ. The CDR3 DNA is TGCGCCAGCAGCTTCCATCGGACAGGGGGCGGTGAAAAACTGTTTTTT. Amino acid sequence: CASSFHRTGGGEKLFF.

The V and J genes are TRBV18 and TRBJ2-6; D possibly corresponds to TRBD1 (5 bases). V was pared by 5 bases and J by 4 bases, with 9 bases between. The CDR3 consists of 14 residues. Germline-derived CDR1 and CDR2 are KGHSH and LQKENI. DNA of the CDR3: TGTGCCAGCTCATCGCGACAGGGGGCCAACGTCCTGACTTTC. Its protein product is CASSSRQGANVLTF.

This chain joins TRBV7-2 and TRBJ2-6; no firm D call. This CDR3 contains 13 residues. In germline, CDR1 is SGHTA, CDR2 FQGNSA. V lost 4 bases to trimming and J lost 2 bases, with 3 bases between them. The CDR3 loop is CASSSAGANVLTF. CDR3 coding DNA: TGTGCCAGCAGCTCGGCTGGGGCCAACGTCCTGACTTTC.

The chain recombines TRBV6-5 with TRBJ1-1, with 7 bases that match TRBD1. V lost 5 bases, J lost 4 bases, and 1 base stayed unmatched. The CDR3 sequence is 12 residues long. CDR1 MNHEY and CDR2 SVGAGI come from the germline V gene. The CDR3 DNA reads as TGTGCCAGCAGTCGACAGGGCACTGAAGCTTTCTTT. The encoded protein is CASSRQGTEAFF.

The genes are TRBV2 and TRBJ2-2; 15 nucleotides align to TRBD2. CDR1 and CDR2 from the germline V gene are SNHLY and FYNNEI. The CDR3 extends over 19 amino acids. J lost 0 bases, V lost 7 bases, and 9 bases had no gene match. The CDR3 here is CASTNSGLAGGANTGELFF. As DNA, the CDR3 is TGTGCCAGCACCAACTCGGGACTAGCGGGGGGAGCGAACACCGGGGAGCTGTTTTTT.

The rearrangement joins TRBV19 to TRBJ1-2, with 12 bases identical to TRBD1. The CDR3 runs 15 residues. Germline V lookup: CDR1 LNHDA, CDR2 SQIVND (reference sequence). Trimming at V came to 3 bases and at J to 5 bases, leaving 4 bases not matched to a gene. This CDR3 is CASSMGTGGRYGYTF. The CDR3, as DNA: TGTGCCAGTAGTATGGGGACAGGGGGCCGGTATGGCTACACCTTC.

The rearrangement uses TRBV27 and TRBJ2-1; D is possibly TRBD2 (6 bases). The germline CDR1 and CDR2 sequences are MNHEY and SMNVEV (reference sequence). V was pared by 6 bases and J by 0 bases, with 12 bases between. The CDR3 spans 15 residues. The CDR3 spells CASRRLASSYNEQFF. The CDR3 DNA sequence: TGTGCCAGCAGACGCCTAGCGAGCTCCTACAATGAGCAGTTCTTC.

This clone showed up just once. V and J are TRBV11-1 and TRBJ1-6, with D hard to call. The CDR3 loop spans 15 amino acids. Trimming cost V 4 bases and J 7 bases, with 14 bases left between them. Germline V CDR1 and CDR2: SGHAT, FQDESV (reference sequence). Here the CDR3 reads CASSSVAGRNSPLHF. The CDR3 nucleotides are TGTGCCAGCAGCTCCGTCGCCGGGAGGAATTCACCCCTCCACTTT.

V is TRBV2 and J is TRBJ1-1; D is undetermined. Trimming took 4 bases from V and 0 from J, leaving 9 bases between them. Looked up from germline, CDR1 is SNHLY and CDR2 is FYNNEI. This CDR3 is built from 14 residues. In DNA, the CDR3 is TGTGCCAGCAGTGGGCCAGGCATGAACACTGAAGCTTTCTTT. This sequence encodes CASSGPGMNTEAFF.

This clone was observed a handful of times. V is TRBV9 and J is TRBJ1-1; maybe TRBD1 (5 bases). This CDR3 comprises 14 residues. Between the trimmed V and J ends, which lost 0 bases and 11 bases, there was a span of 17 bases. Germline values: CDR1 SGDLS, CDR2 YYNGEE. CDR3 protein: CASSVDQGPVEAFF. The CDR3 bases are TGTGCCAGCAGCGTAGATCAGGGCCCCGTGGAGGCTTTCTTT.